This TCR beta chain was sequenced for a study of monozygotic twins with inflammatory bowel disease. For this clonotype: Its antigen is undetermined.

Per-sample cDNA came from eight separate reactions. No DNA is given; TCRdb re-called the 5' RACE reads and lists each CDR3 protein once. In total, the table holds 85,000 to 110,000 distinct CDR3 sequences. Per the germline V gene, CDR1 is SEHNR and CDR2 is FQNEAQ (reference sequence). There are 15 residues in the CDR3. Study-level points and caveats: By inverse Simpson index, TCRbeta diversity was lower in IBD patients than in healthy co-twins. Versus healthy twins, IBD patients showed fewer clonotypes shared with others, especially with disease activity. Concordance status among twins (concordant versus discordant) showed no link to repertoire similarity, possibly from limited power.

This TCR was recovered from a human donor with ulcerative colitis or Crohn's disease, or a healthy co-twin of an affected twin (not recorded which). This sequence joins TRBV7-9 and TRBJ2-3. Sequencing was carried out using blood. The CDR3 here is CASSLEGRSTDTQYF. The full variable domain, completed using reference TRBV7-9 and TRBJ2-3, is DTGVSQNPRHKITKRGQNVTFRCDPISEHNRLYWYRQTLGQGPEFLTYFQNEAQLEKSRLLSDRFSAERPKGSFSTLEIQRTEQGDSAMYLCASSLEGRSTDTQYFGPGTRLTVL.